A single sample is the source of the 17 T cell receptor beta chains below, sequenced in a study of T cells in localized non-small cell lung cancer. TCRdb's copy holds only in-frame clones and misses some; the assay was immunoSEQ multiplex PCR. The sample gives around 35,000 clones, 80% of which show up once; roughly 16% is in the top ten. Sequenced here: peripheral blood, sampled before any cancer treatment. The receptors were sampled from a male donor aged 60 or over with stage III squamous cell lung carcinoma.

The J gene is TRBJ2-5, the V gene TRBV7-3; the D gene is possibly TRBD1 (5 bases). The closer fit of TRBJ2-7 to the DNA end suggests the J call may be wrong. This CDR3 is 14 amino acids long. The germline CDR1 and CDR2 sequences are SGHTA and FQGTGA. The CDR3 DNA sequence: TGTGCCAGCAGCTCCTCAGCAGGGACCTACGAGCAGTACTTC. Its protein product is CASSSSAGTYEQYF.

The table lists this clone with a few counts. DNA for the CDR3: TGTGCCAGCAGCGTACTAGCGGGGGAAGATACGCAGTATTTT. It encodes CASSVLAGEDTQYF. V and J are TRBV2 and TRBJ2-3; 11 nucleotides agree with TRBD2. V gave up 6 bases and J gave up 5 bases; unmatched junction bases: 4. The germline V gene encodes CDR1 SNHLY and CDR2 FYNNEI. The CDR3 runs 14 residues.

The J gene is TRBJ1-5, the V gene TRBV7-8, with unresolved D. V was cut by 5 bases and J by 12 bases, with 20 bases left in between. Looked up from germline, CDR1 is SGHVS and CDR2 is FQNEAQ. CDR3 length equals 14 residues. The CDR3 DNA reads TGTGCCAGCAGCCAAACCGGGTTTACCGTCCTCCAGCATTTT. This gives the protein CASSQTGFTVLQHF.

V is TRBV28 and J is TRBJ2-4; D is perhaps TRBD1 (6 bases). V lost 2 bases and J 7 bases, leaving 12 bases between the germline ends. The CDR3 runs 14 residues. Germline CDR1 reads MDHEN; CDR2 reads SYDVKM. In DNA, the CDR3 is TGTGCCAGCAGTTTACCTAGAAGGGGGAACATTCAGTACTTC. Residues: CASSLPRRGNIQYF.

The chain recombines TRBV27 with TRBJ1-1; tentatively, D is TRBD1 (6 bases). Trimming took 3 bases from V and 7 from J, leaving 12 bases between them. The germline V gene encodes CDR1 MNHEY and CDR2 SMNVEV (reference sequence). The CDR3 length is 13 residues. The CDR3 loop is CASSLGGGVEAFF. The CDR3 DNA reads as TGTGCCAGCAGTTTGGGGGGGGGCGTTGAAGCTTTCTTT.

This clone was found once. V and J are TRBV7-3 and TRBJ1-3; D is undetermined. The length of the CDR3 is 16 residues. Trimming pared 3 bases from V and 2 bases from J, leaving 14 bases between. Germline V lookup: CDR1 SGHTA, CDR2 FQGTGA. DNA of the CDR3: TGTGCCAGCAGCTTCCTTGCGGGAGATGCTGGAAACACCATATATTTT. Its translation: CASSFLAGDAGNTIYF.

This rearrangement joins TRBV28 to TRBJ1-1, with D hard to call. Germline loops: CDR1 MDHEN, CDR2 SYDVKM. The V gene lost 7 bases and the J gene lost 0 bases, with 15 bases spanning the gap. The CDR3 runs to 15 residues. The chain's CDR3 is CASTPGGNVNTEAFF. The CDR3 bases are TGTGCCAGCACCCCGGGCGGGAATGTGAACACTGAAGCTTTCTTT.

The chain links TRBV19 to TRBJ2-5; D is possibly TRBD2 (7 bases). Germline V gene sequence: CDR1 LNHDA, CDR2 SQIVND (reference sequence). V was cut by 7 bases and J by 4 bases, with 19 bases left in between. There are 15 residues in the CDR3. CDR3 sequence reads: CASKEGGGYGETQYF. CDR3 coding DNA: TGTGCCAGTAAGGAGGGAGGGGGGTATGGAGAGACCCAGTACTTC.

The chain employs TRBV11-2 and TRBJ2-3, with 9 bases matching TRBD1. With 5 bases clipped from V and 4 bases from J, the junction kept 7 bases outside the gene matches. The germline CDR1 and CDR2 sequences are SGHAT and FQNNGV. CDR3 length: 15 amino acids. The CDR3 DNA is TGTGCCAGCAGCCAAAGTACAGGGGGCGCAGATACGCAGTATTTT. This codes for CASSQSTGGADTQYF. The full variable domain, rest sourced from reference TRBV11-2 and TRBJ2-3, is EAGVAQSPRYKIIEKRQSVAFWCNPISGHATLYWYQQILGQGPKLLIQFQNNGVVDDSQLPKDRFSAERLKGVDSTLKIQPAKLEDSAVYLCASSQSTGGADTQYFGPGTRLTVL.

The chain uses TRBV15 and TRBJ2-1, with 12 bases matching TRBD2. Per germline, CDR1 LNHNV and CDR2 YYDKDF (reference sequence). J was trimmed by 0 bases and V by 5 bases; bases with no gene match: 23. There are 23 residues in the CDR3. This chain's CDR3 is CATSETAPDSGGLAGPSYNEQFF. The CDR3, as DNA: TGTGCCACCAGCGAGACCGCTCCGGACTCAGGAGGACTAGCGGGACCCTCCTACAATGAGCAGTTCTTC.

This rearrangement joins TRBV9 to TRBJ2-3; TRBD2 matches at 8 bases. The CDR3 is 17 residues long. Germline CDR1 is SGDLS and CDR2 is YYNGEE. The ends lost 3 bases at V and 6 bases at J; junction bases unmatched: 15. The CDR3, as DNA: TGTGCCAGCAGCGCACCTACTACTAGCGGAGGAGGGGATACGCAGTATTTT. Translated, it gives CASSAPTTSGGGDTQYF.

This clone came up a few times. The chain uses TRBV7-2 and TRBJ1-6; D call uncertain. This CDR3 has 17 residues. V lost 2 bases and J 0 bases, leaving 11 bases between the germline ends. Per the germline V gene, CDR1 is SGHTA and CDR2 is FQGNSA. The CDR3 DNA follows: TGTGCCAGCAGCTTAAAGAACCCCGACTCCTATAATTCACCCCTCCACTTT. This codes for CASSLKNPDSYNSPLHF. Full variable domain (missing parts from reference TRBV7-2 and TRBJ1-6): GAGVSQSPSNKVTEKGKDVELRCDPISGHTALYWYRQSLGQGLEFLIYFQGNSAPDKSGLPSDRFSAERTGGSVSTLTIQRTQQEDSAVYLCASSLKNPDSYNSPLHFGNGTRLTVT.

The chain is built from TRBV6-6 and TRBJ1-1, with D uncertain. V was pared by 6 bases and J by 1 base, with 12 bases between. The CDR3 spans 14 residues. Germline CDR1 and CDR2: MNHNY and SVGAGI (reference sequence). The CDR3 region is CASSLGGANTEAFF. The DNA for the CDR3 is TGTGCCAGCAGCCTCGGCGGAGCGAACACTGAAGCTTTCTTT.

The V gene is TRBV10-3, the J gene TRBJ2-1; a possible D gene is TRBD2 (6 bases). V lost 10 bases to trimming and J lost 4 bases, with 17 bases between them. This CDR3 contains 14 residues. CDR1 is ENHRY and CDR2 is SYGVKD in the germline V gene. CDR3 in amino acids: CATTSGEMYNEQFF. In DNA, the CDR3 is TGTGCCACCACCTCGGGGGAAATGTACAATGAGCAGTTCTTC.

The chain employs TRBV2 and TRBJ2-1; TRBD2 aligns across 10 bases. Germline CDR1 is SNHLY and CDR2 is FYNNEI. J was trimmed by 10 bases and V by 7 bases; bases with no gene match: 19. The CDR3 has 17 amino acids. The CDR3 is CASMSRSGGASRREQFF. CDR3 in DNA: TGTGCCAGCATGAGCCGCAGCGGGGGGGCCTCGCGCCGGGAGCAGTTCTTC.

Only a few counts were recorded for this clone. CDR3 residues: CASSPQGEGGYTF. The CDR3 DNA sequence: TGCGCCAGCAGCCCTCAGGGGGAGGGTGGCTACACCTTC. This rearrangement joins TRBV5-1 to TRBJ1-2; TRBD1 matches at 7 bases. J lost 7 bases, V lost 4 bases, and 7 bases had no gene match. This CDR3 has 13 residues. Germline V lookup: CDR1 SGHRS, CDR2 YFSETQ.

The chain is built from TRBV6-5 and TRBJ1-2; 10 bases fit TRBD1. Germline V gene data show CDR1 as MNHEY and CDR2 as SVGAGI. After removal of 6 bases from V and 6 bases from J, the junction contained 7 bases not matched to a gene. The length of the CDR3 is 14 residues. The CDR3 sequence is CASRGQGRMNGYTF. The CDR3 coding sequence is TGTGCCAGCAGGGGACAGGGGAGGATGAATGGCTACACCTTC.